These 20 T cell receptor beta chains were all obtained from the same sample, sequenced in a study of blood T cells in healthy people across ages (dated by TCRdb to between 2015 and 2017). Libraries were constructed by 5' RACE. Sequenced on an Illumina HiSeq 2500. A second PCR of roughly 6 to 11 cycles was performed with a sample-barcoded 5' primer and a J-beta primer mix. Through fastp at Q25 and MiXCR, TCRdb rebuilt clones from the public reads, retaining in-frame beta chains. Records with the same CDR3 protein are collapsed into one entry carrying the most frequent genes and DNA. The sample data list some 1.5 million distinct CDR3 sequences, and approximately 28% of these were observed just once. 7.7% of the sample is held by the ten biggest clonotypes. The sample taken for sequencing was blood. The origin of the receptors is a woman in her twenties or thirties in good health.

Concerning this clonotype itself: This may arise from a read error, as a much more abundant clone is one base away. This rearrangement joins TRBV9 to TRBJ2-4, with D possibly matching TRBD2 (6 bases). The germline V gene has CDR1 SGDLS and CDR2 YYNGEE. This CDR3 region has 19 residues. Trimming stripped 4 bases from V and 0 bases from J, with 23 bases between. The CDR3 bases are TGTGCCAGCAGCCCACGCCTCACCGGGACCGGGAGAGCCAAAAACATTCAGTACTTC. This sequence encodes CASSPRLTGTGRAKNIQYF.

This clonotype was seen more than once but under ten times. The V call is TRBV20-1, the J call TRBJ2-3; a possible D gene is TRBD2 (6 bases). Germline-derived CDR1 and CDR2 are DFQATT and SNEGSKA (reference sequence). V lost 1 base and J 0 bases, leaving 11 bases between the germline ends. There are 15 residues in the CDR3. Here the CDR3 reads CSARGLLASTDTQYF. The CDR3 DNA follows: TGCAGTGCTAGAGGACTACTAGCAAGCACAGATACGCAGTATTTT.

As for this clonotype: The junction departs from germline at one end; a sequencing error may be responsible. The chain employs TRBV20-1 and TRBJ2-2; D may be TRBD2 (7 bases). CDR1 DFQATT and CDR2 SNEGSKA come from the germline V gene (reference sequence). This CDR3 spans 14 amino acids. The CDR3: CSATGGQNTGELFF. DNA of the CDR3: TGCAGTGCCACCGGGGGGCAGAACACCGGGGAACTGTTTTTT.

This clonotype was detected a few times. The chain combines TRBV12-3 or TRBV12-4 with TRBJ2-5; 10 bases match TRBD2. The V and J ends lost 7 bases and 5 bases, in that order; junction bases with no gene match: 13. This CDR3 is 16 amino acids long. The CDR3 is CASTFGERGGLETQYF. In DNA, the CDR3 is TGTGCCAGCACCTTCGGCGAGCGGGGGGGCCTGGAGACCCAGTACTTC.

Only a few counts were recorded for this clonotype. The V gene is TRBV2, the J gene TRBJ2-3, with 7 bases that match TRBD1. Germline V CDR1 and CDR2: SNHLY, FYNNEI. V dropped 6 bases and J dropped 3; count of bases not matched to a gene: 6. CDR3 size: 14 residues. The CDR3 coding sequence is TGTGCCAGCAGCGGACAGGTTAGAACAGATACGCAGTATTTT. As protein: CASSGQVRTDTQYF.

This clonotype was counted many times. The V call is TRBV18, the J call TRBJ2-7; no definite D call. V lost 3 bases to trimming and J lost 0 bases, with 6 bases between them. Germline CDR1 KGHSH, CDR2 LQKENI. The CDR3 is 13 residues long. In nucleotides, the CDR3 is TGTGCCAGCTCACCGCCGGACTCCTACGAGCAGTACTTC. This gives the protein CASSPPDSYEQYF.

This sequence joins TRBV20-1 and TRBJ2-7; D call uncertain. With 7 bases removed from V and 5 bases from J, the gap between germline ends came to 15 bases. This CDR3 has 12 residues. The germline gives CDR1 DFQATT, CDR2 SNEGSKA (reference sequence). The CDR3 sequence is CSVRKGADEQYF. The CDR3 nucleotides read TGCAGTGTAAGGAAGGGTGCCGACGAGCAGTACTTC.

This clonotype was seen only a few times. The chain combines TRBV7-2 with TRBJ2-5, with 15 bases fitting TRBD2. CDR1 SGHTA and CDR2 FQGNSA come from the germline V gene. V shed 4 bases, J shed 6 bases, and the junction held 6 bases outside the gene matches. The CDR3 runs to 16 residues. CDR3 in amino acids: CASSSRTSGRVKTQYF. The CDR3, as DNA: TGTGCCAGCAGCTCCCGGACTAGCGGGAGGGTGAAGACCCAGTACTTC. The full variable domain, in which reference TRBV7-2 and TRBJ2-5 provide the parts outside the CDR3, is GAGVSQSPSNKVTEKGKDVELRCDPISGHTALYWYRQSLGQGLEFLIYFQGNSAPDKSGLPSDRFSAERTGGSVSTLTIQRTQQEDSAVYLCASSSRTSGRVKTQYFGPGTRLLVL.

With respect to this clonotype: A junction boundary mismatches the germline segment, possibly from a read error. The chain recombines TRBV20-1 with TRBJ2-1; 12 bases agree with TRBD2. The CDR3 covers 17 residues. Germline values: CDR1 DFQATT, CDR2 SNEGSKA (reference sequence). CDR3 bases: TGCGGTGCTAGCAGGACTAGCGGGACAAGCTCCTACAATGAGCAGTTCTTC. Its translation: CGASRTSGTSSYNEQFF.

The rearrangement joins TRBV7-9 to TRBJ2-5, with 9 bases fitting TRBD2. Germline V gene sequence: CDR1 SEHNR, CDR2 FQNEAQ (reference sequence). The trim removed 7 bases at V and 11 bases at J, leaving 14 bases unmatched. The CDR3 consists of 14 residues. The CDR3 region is CASTPGLAYNEQYF. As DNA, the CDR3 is TGTGCCAGCACCCCGGGACTAGCTTACAATGAGCAGTACTTC. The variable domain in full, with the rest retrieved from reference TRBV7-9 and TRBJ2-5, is DTGVSQNPRHKITKRGQNVTFRCDPISEHNRLYWYRQTLGQGPEFLTYFQNEAQLEKSRLLSDRFSAERPKGSFSTLEIQRTEQGDSAMYLCASTPGLAYNEQYFGPGTRLLVL.

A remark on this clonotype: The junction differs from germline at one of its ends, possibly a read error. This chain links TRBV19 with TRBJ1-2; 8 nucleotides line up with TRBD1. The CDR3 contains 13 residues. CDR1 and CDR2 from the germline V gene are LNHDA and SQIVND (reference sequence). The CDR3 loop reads CASTLTQGDGYTF. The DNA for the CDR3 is TGTGCAAGTACCCTTACACAGGGGGATGGCTACACCTTC.

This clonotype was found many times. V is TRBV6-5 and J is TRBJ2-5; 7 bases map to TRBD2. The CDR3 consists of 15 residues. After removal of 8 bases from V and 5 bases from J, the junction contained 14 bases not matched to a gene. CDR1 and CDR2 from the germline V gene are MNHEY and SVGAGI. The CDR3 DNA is TGTGCCAGCTCGGCCGCTAGCGGAGGAGAGGAGACCCAGTACTTC. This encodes CASSAASGGEETQYF.

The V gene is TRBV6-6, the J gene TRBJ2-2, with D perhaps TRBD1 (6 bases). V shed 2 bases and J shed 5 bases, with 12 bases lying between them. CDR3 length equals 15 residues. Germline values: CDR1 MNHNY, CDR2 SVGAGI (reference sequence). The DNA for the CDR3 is TGTGCCAGCAGTTACAAACAGGGCTCAACCGGGGAGCTGTTTTTT. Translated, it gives CASSYKQGSTGELFF.

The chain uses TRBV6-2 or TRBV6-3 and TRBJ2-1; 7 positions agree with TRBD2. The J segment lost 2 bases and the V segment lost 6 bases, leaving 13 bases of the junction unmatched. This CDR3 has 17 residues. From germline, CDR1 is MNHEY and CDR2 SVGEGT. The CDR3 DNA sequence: TGTGCCAGCAGGGGGAGCGGGCCCGGGACTACCTACAATGAGCAGTTCTTC. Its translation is CASRGSGPGTTYNEQFF.

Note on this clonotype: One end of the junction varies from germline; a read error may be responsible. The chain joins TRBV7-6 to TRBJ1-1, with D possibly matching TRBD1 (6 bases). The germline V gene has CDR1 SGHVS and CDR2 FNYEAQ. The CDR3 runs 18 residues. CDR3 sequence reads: CAGSPSGVGGGRNAEAFF. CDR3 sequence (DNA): TGTGCCGGCAGCCCCTCTGGAGTGGGGGGCGGTAGGAACGCTGAAGCTTTCTTT.

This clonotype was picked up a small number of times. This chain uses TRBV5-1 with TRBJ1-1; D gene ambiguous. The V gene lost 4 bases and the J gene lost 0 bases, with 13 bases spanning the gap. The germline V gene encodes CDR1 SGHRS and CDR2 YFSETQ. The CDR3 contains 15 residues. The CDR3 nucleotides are TGCGCCAGCAGCCCTTTGAGATTAATGAACACTGAAGCTTTCTTT. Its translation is CASSPLRLMNTEAFF.

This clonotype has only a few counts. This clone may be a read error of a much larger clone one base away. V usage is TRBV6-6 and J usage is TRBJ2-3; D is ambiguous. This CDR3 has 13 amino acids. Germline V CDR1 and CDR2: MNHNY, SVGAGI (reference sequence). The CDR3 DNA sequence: TGTACCAGCAGTTACTCGTCGACAGATACGCAGTATTTT. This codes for CTSSYSSTDTQYF.

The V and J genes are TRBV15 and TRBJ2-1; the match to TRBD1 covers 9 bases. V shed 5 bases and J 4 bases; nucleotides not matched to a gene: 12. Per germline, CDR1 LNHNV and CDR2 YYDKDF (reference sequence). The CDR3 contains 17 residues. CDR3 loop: CATSLIQGALFYNEQFF. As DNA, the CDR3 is TGTGCCACCAGCTTAATACAGGGGGCTCTCTTTTACAATGAGCAGTTCTTC.

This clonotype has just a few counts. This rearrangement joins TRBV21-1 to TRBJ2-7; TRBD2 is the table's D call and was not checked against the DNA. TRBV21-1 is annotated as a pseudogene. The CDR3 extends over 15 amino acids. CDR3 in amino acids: CASPPRTSGVHEQYF. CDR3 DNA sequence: TGTGCCAGCCCCCCAAGGACTAGCGGGGTGCACGAGCAGTACTTC.

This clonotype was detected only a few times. The DNA for the CDR3 is TGCAGCGTTGAAACCCGACAGTACAATGGCTACACCTTC. As protein: CSVETRQYNGYTF. J is TRBJ1-2 and V is TRBV29-1; D possibly corresponds to TRBD1 (5 bases). Germline V gives CDR1 SQVTM, CDR2 ANQGSEA. Between the trimmed V and J ends, which lost 2 bases and 6 bases, there was a span of 13 bases. The CDR3 consists of 13 residues.